Following are 30 T cell receptor beta chains from one sample sequenced in a study of blood T cells in healthy people across ages. Primers used in a second PCR of roughly 6 to 11 cycles were a sample-barcoded 5' primer and a J-beta primer mix. One entry per CDR3 protein, called by TCRdb with MiXCR from the 5' RACE reads. The sample includes fewer than 2,000,000 distinct CDR3 sequences, about two fifths of them seen just once. Sequenced sample: blood. These TCRs come from a human donor in good health.

The chain joins TRBV7-2 to TRBJ1-1; D remains ambiguous. CDR3 length: 13 amino acids. Trimming removed 4 bases from V and 4 bases from J, with 10 bases in between. The germline V gene encodes CDR1 SGHTA and CDR2 FQGNSA. The DNA for the CDR3 is TGTGCCAGCAGCTCTTTCTTTGGCACTGAAGCTTTCTTT. This translates into CASSSFFGTEAFF.

The chain couples TRBV13 to TRBJ2-1, with 7 positions matching TRBD1. Germline V CDR1 and CDR2: PRHDT, FYEKMQ (reference sequence). The CDR3 covers 16 residues. V shed 1 base and J 1 base; nucleotides not matched to a gene: 4. The CDR3 is CASSLEGQKSYNEQFF. Written as DNA, the CDR3 is TGTGCCAGCAGCTTAGAGGGACAGAAATCCTACAATGAGCAGTTCTTC.

This chain connects TRBV12-3 or TRBV12-4 to TRBJ2-1; D may correspond to TRBD1 or TRBD2 (6 bases each). V was cut by 2 bases and J by 4 bases, with 15 bases left in between. The CDR3 has 16 amino acids. CDR3 nucleotides: TGTGCCAGCAGTTTAACTATTACAGGGAGGTACAATGAGCAGTTCTTC. Translation gives CASSLTITGRYNEQFF.

CDR3 region: CASSANGLAGGTYEQYF. In DNA, the CDR3 is TGTGCCAGCAGCGCCAACGGACTAGCGGGGGGAACCTACGAGCAGTACTTC. The chain combines TRBV9 with TRBJ2-5, with 14 bases lining up with TRBD2. The end of the DNA is better explained by TRBJ2-7, so the J call may be wrong. CDR3 length: 17 residues. The germline CDR1 and CDR2 sequences are SGDLS and YYNGEE.

The sample holds a few counts of this clonotype. This chain links TRBV10-3 with TRBJ2-5, with TRBD1 matching over 8 bases. CDR1 ENHRY and CDR2 SYGVKD come from the germline V gene. The V segment lost 5 bases and the J segment 3 bases; nucleotides outside the gene matches: 5. This CDR3 contains 14 residues. CDR3 bases: TGTGCCATCAGTCTGGGACAGGTAGAAGAGACCCAGTACTTC. Its protein is CAISLGQVEETQYF.

This chain joins TRBV6-2 or TRBV6-3 and TRBJ1-5, with D possibly being TRBD1 (5 bases). CDR3 length: 14 amino acids. CDR1 and CDR2 (germline): MNHEY, SVGEGT. Trimming took off 5 bases at V and 2 bases at J, with 10 bases between the two ends. Here the CDR3 DNA reads TGTGCCAGCAGTAAGGGGAACGGCAATCAGCCCCAGCATTTT. The encoded protein is CASSKGNGNQPQHF.

The chain combines TRBV5-1 with TRBJ1-6, with 10 nucleotides matching TRBD1. The V and J ends lost 4 bases and 10 bases, in that order; junction bases with no gene match: 8. CDR3 length: 15 residues. Germline loops: CDR1 SGHRS, CDR2 YFSETQ. The CDR3 DNA follows: TGCGCCAGCAGCACGGGACAGGGGTTAGAATCACCCCTCCACTTT. Translation: CASSTGQGLESPLHF.

V usage is TRBV9 and J usage is TRBJ2-3; a weak D match, TRBD2 (5 bases). Deletions cut 5 bases from V and 0 bases from J, with 13 bases between. The CDR3 extends over 15 amino acids. CDR1 is SGDLS, CDR2 YYNGEE, per germline. CDR3: CASSQTTLSTDTQYF. In DNA, the CDR3 is TGTGCCAGCAGTCAGACTACCCTAAGCACAGATACGCAGTATTTT.

This chain links TRBV4-2 with TRBJ2-7; 8 bases match TRBD2. Trimming took 7 bases from V and 2 from J; bases not matched to a gene: 13. The V gene's germline CDR1 is LGHNA and CDR2 YNFKEQ. The CDR3 runs to 16 residues. CDR3 protein: CASTRGSGGTTYEQYF. Here the CDR3 DNA reads TGTGCCAGCACTCGGGGAAGCGGGGGCACGACCTACGAGCAGTACTTC.

This clonotype was detected a few times. J is TRBJ2-3 and V is TRBV20-1; D possibly corresponds to TRBD1 (7 bases). Germline loops: CDR1 DFQATT, CDR2 SNEGSKA (reference sequence). This CDR3 has 13 amino acids. V was trimmed by 5 bases and J by 3 bases, leaving 12 bases between them. This CDR3 reads CSAGGTVTDTQYF. The CDR3 coding sequence is TGCAGTGCTGGGGGGACAGTAACAGATACGCAGTATTTT.

V gene TRBV15 combines with J gene TRBJ2-5; no clear D. The CDR3 runs 15 residues. Deletions cut 4 bases from V and 2 bases from J, with 14 bases between. Germline CDR1 is LNHNV and CDR2 is YYDKDF (reference sequence). The CDR3 nucleotides read TGTGCCACCAGCAAACCCGGGTACCGGCAAGAGACCCAGTACTTC. Encoded protein: CATSKPGYRQETQYF. Full variable domain (remainder filled in from reference TRBV15 and TRBJ2-5): DAMVIQNPRYQVTQFGKPVTLSCSQTLNHNVMYWYQQKSSQAPKLLFHYYDKDFNNEADTPDNFQSRRPNTSFCFLDIRSPGLGDTAMYLCATSKPGYRQETQYFGPGTRLLVL.

V gene TRBV6-2 or TRBV6-3 combines with J gene TRBJ2-1; D perhaps matches TRBD2 (7 bases). Trimming stripped 2 bases from V and 4 bases from J, with 18 bases between. In germline, CDR1 is MNHEY, CDR2 SVGEGT. The CDR3 totals 17 residues. CDR3 residues: CASSYGGASFLYNEQFF. As DNA, the CDR3 is TGTGCCAGCAGTTACGGGGGGGCATCGTTTTTATACAATGAGCAGTTCTTC.

The rearrangement joins TRBV5-1 to TRBJ2-4; no clear D. Looked up from germline, CDR1 is SGHRS and CDR2 is YFSETQ. Trimming removed 1 base at V and 6 bases at J, with 14 bases between. The CDR3 totals 15 residues. In DNA, the CDR3 is TGCGCCAGCAGCTTGAGGCAAGGTGAAGGAAACATTCAGTACTTC. Residues: CASSLRQGEGNIQYF. Complete variable domain (other parts from reference TRBV5-1 and TRBJ2-4): KAGVTQTPRYLIKTRGQQVTLSCSPISGHRSVSWYQQTPGQGLQFLFEYFSETQRNKGNFPGRFSGRQFSNSRSEMNVSTLELGDSALYLCASSLRQGEGNIQYFGAGTRLSVL.

This clonotype was observed at least ten times. The V call is TRBV2, the J call TRBJ2-1, with a tentative D call TRBD2 (5 bases). Trimming pared 5 bases from V and 9 bases from J, leaving 8 bases between. Looked up from germline, CDR1 is SNHLY and CDR2 is FYNNEI. The CDR3 totals 11 residues. This chain's CDR3 is CASSYEGEQFF. The CDR3 coding sequence is TGTGCCAGCAGTTATGAGGGTGAGCAGTTCTTC.

V and J are TRBV7-2 and TRBJ2-3; D is undetermined. Trimming took 5 bases from V and 4 from J, leaving 13 bases between them. CDR1 is SGHTA, CDR2 FQGNSA, per germline. There are 14 residues in the CDR3. The CDR3 DNA sequence: TGTGCCAGCAGCGGGGTCACAGTGGCAGATACGCAGTATTTT. Translation: CASSGVTVADTQYF. Full variable domain (outside the CDR3, taken from reference TRBV7-2 and TRBJ2-3): GAGVSQSPSNKVTEKGKDVELRCDPISGHTALYWYRQSLGQGLEFLIYFQGNSAPDKSGLPSDRFSAERTGGSVSTLTIQRTQQEDSAVYLCASSGVTVADTQYFGPGTRLTVL.

This clonotype was counted ten times or more. The chain carries TRBV12-3 or TRBV12-4 and TRBJ2-7, with D maybe TRBD1 (6 bases). The CDR3 covers 16 residues. V dropped 0 bases and J dropped 3 bases, with 15 bases sitting between them. CDR3 DNA sequence: TGTGCCAGCAGTTTAGCTTACGGGGACACTGACTACGAGCAGTACTTC. Translating gives CASSLAYGDTDYEQYF.

This clonotype was detected a few times. This chain links TRBV20-1 with TRBJ2-1; the D call may be TRBD1 or TRBD2 (5 bases each). Germline lookup yields CDR1 DFQATT and CDR2 SNEGSKA (reference sequence). Trimming stripped 0 bases from V and 8 bases from J, with 11 bases between. The CDR3 spans 13 residues. The CDR3 coding sequence is TGCAGTGCTAGAGATATGGGGACCCATGAGCAGTTCTTC. Translated: CSARDMGTHEQFF.

This clonotype was seen a single time. The genes are TRBV11-2 and TRBJ2-3; weak D call: TRBD1 (6 bases). Germline V lookup: CDR1 SGHAT, CDR2 FQNNGV. This CDR3 region has 13 residues. V lost 9 bases and J lost 2, with 12 bases in between. The CDR3, as DNA: TGTGCCAGTGCGCAGGGGACCACAGATACGCAGTATTTT. It is translated as CASAQGTTDTQYF.

This clonotype has only a few counts. The rearrangement uses TRBV4-2 and TRBJ1-6; D remains ambiguous. CDR3 length: 14 amino acids. Germline V gene lookup returns CDR1 LGHNA and CDR2 YNFKEQ. The V end was cut by 2 bases, the J end by 7 bases, with 9 bases between. CDR3 sequence reads: CASSQRNGNSPLHF. The CDR3 bases are TGTGCCAGCAGCCAACGGAATGGGAATTCACCCCTCCACTTT.

The J gene is TRBJ2-6, the V gene TRBV4-3; D is uncertain. This CDR3 comprises 15 residues. Trimming stripped 0 bases from V and 4 bases from J, with 7 bases between. Germline CDR1 and CDR2: LGHNA and YSLEER. The CDR3 DNA is TGCGCCAGCAGCCAAGAGCTGGCAGGGGCCAACGTCCTGACTTTC. It codes for CASSQELAGANVLTF.

This clonotype was recorded a few times. The chain is built from TRBV27 and TRBJ2-7; 7 positions match TRBD2. From germline, CDR1 is MNHEY and CDR2 SMNVEV (reference sequence). V was pared by 6 bases and J by 2 bases, with 7 bases of the junction left unmatched. The CDR3 has 14 amino acids. CDR3 coding DNA: TGTGCCAGCAGCCGGTCTCGGGGGGCCTACGAGCAGTACTTC. Protein: CASSRSRGAYEQYF.

The rearrangement uses TRBV20-1 and TRBJ2-5, with TRBD2 identical over 13 bases. Losses at the gene ends were 4 bases for V and 1 base for J; bases not matched to a gene: 3. CDR3 size: 15 residues. Germline CDR1 DFQATT, CDR2 SNEGSKA (reference sequence). The CDR3 sequence: CSAKGLAGSQETQYF. DNA for the CDR3: TGCAGTGCTAAGGGACTAGCGGGGAGCCAAGAGACCCAGTACTTC.

This chain uses TRBV7-2 with TRBJ2-3, with 12 positions matching TRBD1. This CDR3 has 15 residues. Looked up from germline, CDR1 is SGHTA and CDR2 is FQGNSA. J was trimmed by 5 bases and V by 5 bases; bases with no gene match: 5. The DNA for the CDR3 is TGTGCCAGCAGCACGGGACAGGGGGCGGGAGATACGCAGTATTTT. Residues: CASSTGQGAGDTQYF.

This clonotype was found once. V and J are TRBV20-1 and TRBJ2-4; possibly TRBD2 for D (5 bases). The CDR3 covers 12 residues. Looked up from germline, CDR1 is DFQATT and CDR2 is SNEGSKA (reference sequence). V was clipped by 0 bases and J by 13 bases, with 13 bases between them. CDR3 DNA sequence: TGCAGTGCTAGAGAGAGGGCGTGGCAGCAGTACTTC. Amino acids: CSARERAWQQYF.

This chain joins TRBV7-9 and TRBJ2-3; no reliable D call. The CDR3 has 14 amino acids. Germline V lookup: CDR1 SEHNR, CDR2 FQNEAQ (reference sequence). V lost 2 bases and J 4 bases, leaving 10 bases between the germline ends. The CDR3 spells CASSLLSFSDTQYF. The CDR3 DNA reads TGTGCCAGCAGCTTATTGTCCTTCTCAGATACGCAGTATTTT.

The V and J genes are TRBV20-1 and TRBJ1-1; D not resolved. The CDR3 has 11 amino acids. Germline V CDR1 and CDR2: DFQATT, SNEGSKA (reference sequence). Trimming pared 8 bases from V and 10 bases from J, leaving 17 bases between. CDR3 sequence: CSTNWGDAAFF. For the CDR3, the DNA is TGCAGTACGAACTGGGGAGATGCAGCTTTCTTT.

In this sample, this clonotype turned up a few times. The genes are TRBV5-5 and TRBJ1-1; D might be TRBD1 (5 bases). The V gene lost 5 bases and the J gene lost 0 bases, with 8 bases spanning the gap. Germline lookup yields CDR1 SGHKS and CDR2 YYEKEE (reference sequence). The CDR3 is 13 amino acids. The CDR3 loop is CASRWGMNTEAFF. The CDR3 DNA follows: TGTGCCAGCAGATGGGGGATGAACACTGAAGCTTTCTTT.

The chain uses TRBV29-1 and TRBJ1-1; D possibly corresponds to TRBD1 (5 bases). The CDR3 spans 14 residues. CDR1 and CDR2 (germline): SQVTM, ANQGSEA. V was shortened by 2 bases and J by 4 bases, with 14 bases between the two germline ends. The CDR3 sequence is CSVEYGGSGTEAFF. The CDR3 DNA sequence: TGCAGCGTTGAATACGGGGGGTCGGGCACTGAAGCTTTCTTT.

The chain has TRBV4-1 and TRBJ2-5; 8 bases agree with TRBD1. Losses at the gene ends were 4 bases for V and 5 bases for J; bases not matched to a gene: 15. The length of the CDR3 is 17 residues. Germline V gene sequence: CDR1 MGHRA, CDR2 YSYEKL. The CDR3 bases are TGCGCCAGCAGCCCGGACAGGGAGAATGGGTATGGGGAGACCCAGTACTTC. It codes for CASSPDRENGYGETQYF.

The table lists this clonotype with a few counts. This sequence joins TRBV5-1 and TRBJ2-1; 9 bases match TRBD1. Germline trimming cut 4 bases from V and 8 bases from J; bases unmatched to any gene: 25. The CDR3 spans 20 residues. Germline V gives CDR1 SGHRS, CDR2 YFSETQ. The CDR3 reads CASSRTGGGWSRVAGHEQFF. CDR3 DNA: TGCGCCAGCAGCCGAACAGGGGGCGGATGGTCTCGGGTAGCCGGTCATGAGCAGTTCTTC.